One TCR beta chain is described in this entry. In the authors' methods: Estimates of nucleated cell counts were drawn from the amplification of reference gene primers. Only in-frame clones appear in the TCRdb table, and some are missing; sequencing was by immunoSEQ multiplex PCR. The V and J calls and clone size come from that table; D and trimming were worked out from the DNA. The top ten clones hold approximately 15% of a sample with under 80,000 clones, approximately 87% of them seen once. This sample is drawn from a study of blood T cell repertoires in COVID-19. Study information: Researchers got acute and convalescent COVID-19 samples from the United States, Italy and Spain. T cells, B-cell-depleted T cells, or PBMCs supplied cDNA or gDNA.

The receptor's source is an elderly man in a cohort sampled during active COVID-19. Input material: peripheral blood.

CDR3 loop: CASSTRDRGGDTQYF. CDR3 sequence (DNA): TGTGCCAGCAGTACCCGGGACAGGGGTGGAGATACGCAGTATTTT. The genes are TRBV6-5 and TRBJ2-3, with 10 bases aligning to TRBD1. The CDR3 has 15 amino acids. Germline CDR1 reads MNHEY; CDR2 reads SVGAGI. The V gene end was trimmed by 5 bases and the J gene end by 5 bases; junction bases not matched to a gene: 7.